This is a list of T cell receptor beta chains from one sample in a study of regulatory T cells in long-lasting Graves disease. A single record per CDR3 protein comes from TCRdb applying MiXCR to the multiplex PCR reads. The table records under 250,000 distinct CDR3 sequences, approximately 18% of them present only once. This sample also appeared in a second study, on T cells in Graves' hyperthyroidism and ophthalmopathy.

Source: peripheral blood mononuclear cells (PBMCs), taken at new diagnosis, from a patient treated with antithyroid drugs. These receptors all come from a woman in her twenties or thirties with Graves disease. Each CDR3 is given with its conserved first and last residue. The D gene is left open where the match is weak. Some rows have no size entry. The others give once, few or many, or a class for an expanded clone.

TRBJ2-1 | TRBD2 | many | TRBV12-3/TRBV12-4 | CASSLRDYYNEQFF | TGTGCCAGCAGTTTGAGGGACTATTACAATGAGCAGTTCTTC
TRBJ2-5 | . | many | TRBV7-3 | CASSVEQRSRGETQYF | TGTGCCAGCAGCGTCGAACAGCGGTCCCGGGGGGAGACCCAGTACTTC
TRBJ1-5 | . | many | TRBV27 | CASSRGTGYQPQHF | TGTGCCAGCAGTCGCGGGACGGGGTATCAGCCCCAGCATTTT
TRBJ2-5 | . | many | TRBV5-1 | CASSLVRQGGKETQYF | TGCGCCAGCAGCTTGGTGAGACAGGGCGGGAAAGAGACCCAGTACTTC
TRBJ1-5 | . | many | TRBV19 | CASSGEPNQPQHF | TGTGCCAGTAGTGGGGAACCCAATCAGCCCCAGCATTTT
TRBJ2-1 | TRBD2 | . | TRBV2 | CASSGAGGPVEQFF | TGTGCCAGCAGTGGTGCGGGAGGGCCGGTTGAGCAGTTCTTC
TRBJ2-5 | TRBD1 | many | TRBV11-2 | CASSYWTGKETQYF | TGTGCCAGCAGCTACTGGACAGGGAAAGAGACCCAGTACTTC
TRBJ1-2 | . | many | TRBV7-3 | CASSSLGAQIYGYTF | TGTGCCAGCAGCTCCCTGGGGGCACAAATCTATGGCTACACCTTC
TRBJ1-1 | . | many | TRBV18 | CASSPRQAGMNTEAFF | TGTGCCAGCTCACCACGACAGGCCGGCATGAACACTGAAGCTTTCTTT
TRBJ2-2 | TRBD2 | many | TRBV12-3/TRBV12-4 | CASSLQRGAPTNTGELFF | TGTGCCAGCAGTTTACAGCGGGGGGCGCCCACGAACACCGGGGAGCTGTTTTTT
TRBJ1-5 | . | many | TRBV28 | CASRHRLVGNQPQHF | TGTGCCAGCAGGCACAGACTGGTGGGCAATCAGCCCCAGCATTTT
TRBJ2-3 | . | many | TRBV5-1 | CASSAGFTDTQYF | TGCGCCAGCAGCGCGGGATTCACAGATACGCAGTATTTT
TRBJ1-1 | . | . | TRBV5-8 | CASSWGGGLAFF | TGTGCCAGCAGCTGGGGGGGCGGTTTGGCTTTCTTT
TRBJ2-1 | . | . | TRBV7-2 | CASSPSEVVNEQFF | TGTGCCAGCAGCCCCTCGGAAGTAGTAAATGAGCAGTTCTTC
TRBJ2-3 | . | . | TRBV5-1 | CASSLGLEGQYF | TGCGCCAGCAGCTTAGGACTGGAAGGGCAGTATTTT
TRBJ2-1 | . | few | TRBV7-9 | CADSGASSYNEQFF | TGTGCCGATAGTGGGGCGAGCTCCTACAATGAGCAGTTCTTC
TRBJ2-7 | TRBD1 | . | TRBV6-2/TRBV6-3 | CASQRDRVNEQYF | TGTGCCAGCCAACGGGACAGGGTTAACGAGCAGTACTTC
TRBJ1-2 | TRBD1 | many | TRBV5-1 | CASSLGQGLRYGYTF | TGCGCCAGCAGCTTGGGACAGGGGTTGCGGTATGGCTACACCTTC
TRBJ2-1 | . | many | TRBV10-2 | CASSRWEVDNEQFF | TGCGCCAGCAGTAGGTGGGAGGTAGACAATGAGCAGTTCTTC
TRBJ1-1 | . | few | TRBV18 | CASSMGQNTEAFF | TGTGCCAGCTCAATGGGACAGAACACTGAAGCTTTCTTT
TRBJ1-1 | TRBD1 | many | TRBV28 | CASSPLTGEGDTEAFF | TGTGCCAGCAGTCCTTTGACAGGGGAAGGAGACACTGAAGCTTTCTTT
TRBJ2-1 | . | many | TRBV5-1 | CASSLGQAANEQFF | TGCGCCAGCAGCTTGGGCCAGGCTGCCAATGAGCAGTTCTTC
TRBJ2-1 | TRBD1 | many | TRBV12-3/TRBV12-4 | CASSLAPQGNEQLF | TGTGCCAGCAGTTTGGCCCCACAGGGGAATGAGCAGCTCTTC
TRBJ1-2 | TRBD1 | many | TRBV5-1 | CASSLRDRGQNYGYTF | TGCGCCAGCAGCCTCCGGGACAGGGGGCAAAACTATGGCTACACCTTC
TRBJ2-7 | TRBD2 | many | TRBV2 | CASNSGRDEQYF | TGTGCCAGCAATAGCGGGAGGGACGAGCAGTACTTC
TRBJ2-5 | TRBD1 | many | TRBV5-1 | CASTLGTGVETQYF | TGCGCCAGCACCCTGGGGACAGGGGTAGAGACCCAGTACTTC
TRBJ2-7 | TRBD1 | . | TRBV5-1 | CASSRRGQGGNVPYEQYF | TGCGCCAGCAGCAGAAGAGGACAGGGTGGGAACGTGCCCTACGAGCAGTACTTC
TRBJ2-3 | TRBD1 | . | TRBV6-2/TRBV6-3 | CASSGTADTQYF | TGTGCCAGCAGTGGGACAGCAGATACGCAGTATTTT
TRBJ1-2 | . | few | TRBV19 | CASSIDHLSRYGYTF | TGTGCCAGTAGTATAGATCACCTATCGCGATATGGCTACACCTTC
TRBJ1-5 | . | many | TRBV19 | CASSTTPSPGGQPQHF | TGTGCCAGTAGTACTACCCCTTCTCCGGGCGGCCAGCCCCAGCATTTT
TRBJ1-5 | . | many | TRBV13 | CASSSGAGGQPQHF | TGTGCCAGCAGCTCAGGGGCGGGCGGTCAGCCCCAGCATTTT
TRBJ2-3 | . | few | TRBV6-2/TRBV6-3 | CASSYPNTPGVQSTDTQYF | TGTGCCAGCAGTTACCCCAATACGCCGGGAGTGCAATCGACAGATACGCAGTATTTT
TRBJ1-2 | . | many | TRBV28 | CASTLHRALTSYGYTF | TGTGCCAGCACTCTCCACAGGGCACTGACTTCCTATGGCTACACCTTC